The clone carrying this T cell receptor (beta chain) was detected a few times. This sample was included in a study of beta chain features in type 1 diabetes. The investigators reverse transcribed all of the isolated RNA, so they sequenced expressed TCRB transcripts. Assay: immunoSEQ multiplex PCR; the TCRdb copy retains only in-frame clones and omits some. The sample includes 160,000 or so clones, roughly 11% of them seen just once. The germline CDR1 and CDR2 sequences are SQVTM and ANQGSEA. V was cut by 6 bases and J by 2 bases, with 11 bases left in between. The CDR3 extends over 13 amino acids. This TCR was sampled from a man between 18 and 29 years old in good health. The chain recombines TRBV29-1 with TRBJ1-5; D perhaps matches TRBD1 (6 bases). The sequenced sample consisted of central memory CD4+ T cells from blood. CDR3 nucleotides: TGCAGCGTCGCACCAGGGGGCAATCAGCCCCAGCATTTT. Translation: CSVAPGGNQPQHF.